This is a list of T cell receptor beta chains from one sample in a study of blood T cell repertoires in COVID-19. Clones were sequenced by immunoSEQ multiplex PCR, and TCRdb holds only the in-frame ones, with some missing. The sample records 84,000 or so clones, about 83% being singletons. Sequenced material: peripheral blood. These receptors originate from a man aged 60-69 years with acute or convalescent COVID-19. CDR3s leave out the opening cysteine and the closing phenylalanine or tryptophan. Each record gives: CDR3 protein, V gene, J gene.

CDR3: ASSSMTGRANTEAF
V: TRBV6-5
J: TRBJ1-1

CDR3: ASSIGQVETKTQY
V: TRBV18
J: TRBJ2-5

CDR3: ASSQDSIDVANYGYT
V: TRBV4-2
J: TRBJ1-2

CDR3: ASTPRRQSTGYT
V: TRBV27
J: TRBJ1-2

CDR3: SVEGQFFIQGADEQF
V: TRBV29-1
J: TRBJ2-1

CDR3: ASSPRVTDLQETQY
V: TRBV18
J: TRBJ2-5

CDR3: ASSSRLGAEIYEQY
V: TRBV5-5
J: TRBJ2-7

CDR3: ASSEAPRSDSPLH
V: TRBV6-1
J: TRBJ1-6

CDR3: ASSLEVESYEQY
V: TRBV7-2
J: TRBJ2-7

CDR3: ASSRTGLNQPQH
V: TRBV6-5
J: TRBJ1-5

CDR3: ASSTFGQDEKLF
V: TRBV19
J: TRBJ1-4

CDR3: ASSEGTVLEAF
V: TRBV6-2/TRBV6-3
J: TRBJ1-1

CDR3: ASSFLGLGTLNYGYT
V: TRBV27
J: TRBJ1-2

CDR3: ASSESRGNYGYT
V: TRBV10-2
J: TRBJ1-2

CDR3: ASGLGVGGYT
V: TRBV12-5
J: TRBJ1-2

CDR3: ASSLTGLNTEAF
V: TRBV2
J: TRBJ1-1

CDR3: ASSPRVGQGAEETQY
V: TRBV5-8
J: TRBJ2-5

CDR3: AWSLGQGNEKLF
V: TRBV30
J: TRBJ1-4

CDR3: ATSDLTGGTDTQY
V: TRBV24-1
J: TRBJ2-3

CDR3: ASSVDGGEKF
V: TRBV9
J: TRBJ2-1

CDR3: ASSLRTSGGADTQY
V: TRBV6-2/TRBV6-3
J: TRBJ2-3

CDR3: ASSPGWSGEYEQY
V: TRBV10-1
J: TRBJ2-7

CDR3: ASSLDGETQY
V: TRBV25-1
J: TRBJ2-5

CDR3: ASSIGQGAETQY
V: TRBV19
J: TRBJ2-5

CDR3: ASSSQRQGLSYNEQF
V: TRBV9
J: TRBJ2-1

CDR3: ASSSYRDTKNIQY
V: TRBV6-2/TRBV6-3
J: TRBJ2-4

CDR3: ASSVGLAASYEQY
V: TRBV9
J: TRBJ2-7

CDR3: ASSPGGAGKAF
V: TRBV3-1/TRBV3-2
J: TRBJ1-1

CDR3: SVETDGNEQF
V: TRBV29-1
J: TRBJ2-1

CDR3: ASSIEGGRNQPQH
V: TRBV19
J: TRBJ1-5

CDR3: ASSQTGGVVFNTEAF
V: TRBV3-1/TRBV3-2
J: TRBJ1-1

CDR3: ASSSSEEETQY
V: TRBV12-3/TRBV12-4
J: TRBJ2-5

CDR3: ASSLQGGGSGNTIY
V: TRBV3-1/TRBV3-2
J: TRBJ1-3

CDR3: ASSFDRGYNSPLH
V: TRBV27
J: TRBJ1-6

CDR3: ASWGLLRNYGYT
V: TRBV19
J: TRBJ1-2

CDR3: ASSSPGLEAF
V: TRBV5-4
J: TRBJ1-1

CDR3: ATPCWAGDYEQY
V: TRBV6-5
J: TRBJ2-7

CDR3: ASKRGSNQPQH
V: TRBV19
J: TRBJ1-5

CDR3: SVAGQGGYT
V: TRBV29-1
J: TRBJ1-2

CDR3: ASSSIHQGPGNTEAF
V: TRBV11-2
J: TRBJ1-1

CDR3: ASSWGGQETQY
V: TRBV6-2/TRBV6-3
J: TRBJ2-5

CDR3: ASSHRQGGNTIY
V: TRBV6-6
J: TRBJ1-3

CDR3: ASSLSGGHRYNSPLH
V: TRBV9
J: TRBJ1-6

CDR3: ASSLTRNTEAF
V: TRBV5-1
J: TRBJ1-1

CDR3: ATSGGTEAF
V: TRBV24-1
J: TRBJ1-1

CDR3: ASSVGRAYETQY
V: TRBV9
J: TRBJ2-5

CDR3: ASSQSTSASDTQY
V: TRBV16
J: TRBJ2-3

CDR3: ASSYPGQSYGYT
V: TRBV6-2/TRBV6-3
J: TRBJ1-2

CDR3: ASSLAKDKSSYEQY
V: TRBV7-8
J: TRBJ2-7

CDR3: ASSKGAGTYEQY
V: TRBV19
J: TRBJ2-7

CDR3: ASSLEGTALAGEKLF
V: TRBV7-9
J: TRBJ1-4

CDR3: ASSYSPGRGPGTQY
V: TRBV6-2/TRBV6-3
J: TRBJ2-3

CDR3: AWRGQGSTDTQY
V: TRBV30
J: TRBJ2-3

CDR3: ASSVETGGYNSPLH
V: TRBV9
J: TRBJ1-6